This entry lists 24 T cell receptor beta chains sequenced from one sample in a study of cytomegalovirus exposure and HLA in healthy donors. PCR was performed using 60 Vbeta and 13 Jbeta primers. Here immunoSEQ multiplex PCR was the method, and the copy in TCRdb shows in-frame clones only, minus some. The table lists about 130,000 clones, approximately 79% of them singletons. The sample was PBMCs. These receptors all stem from a male donor in good health and CMV-seronegative.

This chain connects TRBV29-1 to TRBJ1-2; D is ambiguous. This CDR3 has 11 amino acids. Per germline, CDR1 SQVTM and CDR2 ANQGSEA. Trimming cost V 1 base and J 6 bases, with 6 bases left between them. The CDR3 DNA is TGCAGCGTTGAAGCCAGGAATGGCTACACCTTC. It encodes CSVEARNGYTF. The variable domain in full, completed from reference TRBV29-1 and TRBJ1-2, reads SAVISQKPSRDICQRGTSLTIQCQVDSQVTMMFWYRQQPGQSLTLIATANQGSEATYESGFVIDKFPISRPNLTFSTLTVSNMSPEDSSIYLCSVEARNGYTFGSGTRLTVV.

This clone showed up just a few times. This rearrangement joins TRBV6-6 to TRBJ1-1; 7 bases agree with TRBD1. The germline V gene encodes CDR1 MNHNY and CDR2 SVGAGI (reference sequence). This CDR3 has 13 residues. V trimming: 5 bases; J trimming: 2 bases; junction bases outside the gene matches: 2. DNA for the CDR3: TGTGCCAGCAGTGGACAGGAAAACACTGAAGCTTTCTTT. This gives the protein CASSGQENTEAFF.

The chain links TRBV19 to TRBJ2-3, with a possible D match to TRBD1 (6 bases). The germline V and J ends were trimmed by 4 bases and 8 bases, with 13 bases remaining between them. The CDR3 is 13 residues long. Germline V gene sequence: CDR1 LNHDA, CDR2 SQIVND (reference sequence). CDR3 protein: CASSNPWDITQYF. The CDR3, as DNA: TGTGCCAGTAGTAATCCGTGGGACATTACGCAGTATTTT.

This clone has just one count. The chain uses TRBV6-5 and TRBJ1-3, with D uncertain. The CDR3 totals 12 residues. V was trimmed by 7 bases and J by 0 bases, leaving 4 bases between them. The V gene's germline CDR1 is MNHEY and CDR2 SVGAGI. CDR3 bases: TGTGCCAGCACCTCCTCTGGAAACACCATATATTTT. Amino acids: CASTSSGNTIYF.

The genes are TRBV7-6 and TRBJ2-1; 8 positions agree with TRBD2. The CDR3 has 14 amino acids. Germline V CDR1 and CDR2: SGHVS, FNYEAQ. Trimming took 1 base from V and 10 from J; bases not matched to a gene: 6. The CDR3 region has the DNA TGTGCCAGCAGCTTAGTCGGCTCGGGGGGGGAGCAGTTCTTC. It encodes CASSLVGSGGEQFF.

The chain joins TRBV11-2 to TRBJ2-7; TRBD2 aligns across 8 bases. Unmatched junction bases numbered 3, after V lost 3 bases and J lost 2 bases. The CDR3 runs 14 residues. Germline V gene lookup returns CDR1 SGHAT and CDR2 FQNNGV. Here the CDR3 reads CASSFSAGAYEQYF. CDR3 nucleotides: TGTGCCAGCAGCTTTTCAGCGGGGGCCTACGAGCAGTACTTC. Together with reference TRBV11-2 and TRBJ2-7, the CDR3 gives the full variable domain: EAGVAQSPRYKIIEKRQSVAFWCNPISGHATLYWYQQILGQGPKLLIQFQNNGVVDDSQLPKDRFSAERLKGVDSTLKIQPAKLEDSAVYLCASSFSAGAYEQYFGPGTRLTVT.

The chain has TRBV6-5 and TRBJ2-7; 11 nucleotides agree with TRBD2. The V segment lost 2 bases and the J segment 7 bases; nucleotides outside the gene matches: 1. The CDR3 length is 13 residues. Germline CDR1 and CDR2: MNHEY and SVGAGI. The CDR3 loop reads CASSYPSGGEQYF. CDR3 nucleotide sequence: TGTGCCAGCAGTTACCCTAGCGGGGGGGAGCAGTACTTC.

This clone was detected only once. The CDR3 bases are TGTGCCAGCAGCCCAACCGGGACAGGGAGAAACACCGGGGAGCTGTTTTTT. Protein product: CASSPTGTGRNTGELFF. J is TRBJ2-2 and V is TRBV7-9, with 9 bases that match TRBD1. From germline, CDR1 is SEHNR and CDR2 FQNEAQ (reference sequence). Trimming removed 5 bases from V and 2 bases from J; junction bases left unmatched: 9. The CDR3 runs 17 residues.

The chain recombines TRBV27 with TRBJ2-1; 9 bases align to TRBD2. V trimming: 2 bases; J trimming: 4 bases; junction bases outside the gene matches: 3. The CDR3 loop spans 15 amino acids. CDR1 is MNHEY and CDR2 is SMNVEV in the germline V gene (reference sequence). The CDR3 is CASSLSLAGYNEQFF. The CDR3 DNA sequence: TGTGCCAGCAGTTTAAGTCTAGCGGGATACAATGAGCAGTTCTTC.

In this sample, this clone turned up once. The V gene is TRBV7-8, the J gene TRBJ2-7; TRBD2 aligns across 11 bases. The V gene's germline CDR1 is SGHVS and CDR2 FQNEAQ. The CDR3 is 15 amino acids. V was clipped by 4 bases and J by 2 bases; unmatched bases: 4. CDR3 region: CASSSPSGGTYEQYF. The CDR3, as DNA: TGTGCCAGCAGCTCCCCTAGCGGGGGGACCTACGAGCAGTACTTC.

The chain joins TRBV14 to TRBJ1-1; D is unclear. Per germline, CDR1 SGHDN and CDR2 FVKESK. CDR3 size: 13 residues. The V gene lost 5 bases and the J gene lost 11 bases, with 18 bases spanning the gap. CDR3 in DNA: TGTGCCAGCAGCGGACCGACACCCCGAGGGGCTTTCTTT. As protein: CASSGPTPRGAFF.

This chain connects TRBV7-2 to TRBJ2-7; D might be TRBD2 (5 bases). Trimming took 5 bases from V and 6 from J, leaving 8 bases between them. The CDR3 spans 11 residues. Germline CDR1 SGHTA, CDR2 FQGNSA. The CDR3 spells CASSHGLEQYF. In DNA form, the CDR3 reads TGTGCCAGCAGCCACGGACTCGAGCAGTACTTC.

This clone was picked up one time. The chain links TRBV6-5 to TRBJ2-1, with D possibly matching TRBD1 (6 bases). Trimming removed 6 bases from V and 6 bases from J, with 15 bases in between. Germline-derived CDR1 and CDR2 are MNHEY and SVGAGI. This CDR3 is 14 amino acids long. CDR3 amino acids: CASRPRTGPNEQFF. The CDR3 bases are TGTGCCAGCAGACCTCGAACAGGGCCCAATGAGCAGTTCTTC.

This clone was counted ten times or more. The rearrangement links TRBV10-2 to TRBJ1-1; D unresolved. V was cut by 7 bases and J by 2 bases, with 5 bases left in between. Looked up from germline, CDR1 is WSHSY and CDR2 is SAAADI. The CDR3 spans 11 residues. Written as DNA, the CDR3 is TGCGCCAGCATGGGCAACACTGAAGCTTTCTTT. Protein: CASMGNTEAFF.

V and J are TRBV5-1 and TRBJ1-1, with 9 bases aligning to TRBD1. CDR1 is SGHRS and CDR2 is YFSETQ in the germline V gene. This CDR3 is 13 amino acids long. Trimming removed 4 bases from V and 6 bases from J; junction bases left unmatched: 4. The CDR3 reads CASSAGTGPEAFF. CDR3 in DNA: TGCGCCAGCAGCGCCGGGACAGGGCCTGAAGCTTTCTTT.

The chain recombines TRBV19 with TRBJ1-5; D is ambiguous. CDR1 is LNHDA, CDR2 SQIVND, per germline (reference sequence). With 5 bases removed from V and 5 bases from J, the gap between germline ends came to 7 bases. CDR3 length equals 12 residues. For the CDR3, the DNA is TGTGCCAGTAGTGTCCCGGATCAGCCCCAGCATTTT. The encoded protein is CASSVPDQPQHF.

The V and J genes are TRBV30 and TRBJ1-1, with D uncertain. The V and J ends lost 3 bases and 5 bases respectively, with 19 bases between them. The CDR3 runs 15 residues. In germline, CDR1 is GTSNPN, CDR2 SVGIG (reference sequence). The CDR3 region has the DNA TGTGCCTGGAGGGGCGTCCCGCAGACGAGTACTGAAGCTTTCTTT. This translates into CAWRGVPQTSTEAFF.

J is TRBJ1-4 and V is TRBV27; a weak D match, TRBD1 (6 bases). Per germline, CDR1 MNHEY and CDR2 SMNVEV (reference sequence). V was pared by 5 bases and J by 4 bases, with 17 bases between. CDR3 length: 16 amino acids. This chain's CDR3 is CASSTVDSPGNEKLFF. Written as DNA, the CDR3 is TGTGCCAGCAGTACCGTGGACAGCCCGGGTAATGAAAAACTGTTTTTT. The full variable domain, completed using reference TRBV27 and TRBJ1-4, is EAQVTQNPRYLITVTGKKLTVTCSQNMNHEYMSWYRQDPGLGLRQIYYSMNVEVTDKGDVPEGYKVSRKEKRNFPLILESPSPNQTSLYFCASSTVDSPGNEKLFFGSGTQLSVL.

This chain links TRBV7-9 with TRBJ2-7; D remains unclear. Germline lookup yields CDR1 SEHNR and CDR2 FQNEAQ (reference sequence). This CDR3 is 13 amino acids long. The ends were cut back, 2 bases at V and 3 bases at J, with 8 bases in the middle. This chain's CDR3 is CASSLNRDYEQYF. The DNA for the CDR3 is TGTGCCAGCAGCTTAAACAGAGACTACGAGCAGTACTTC.

The J gene is TRBJ1-1, the V gene TRBV5-1; 8 nucleotides line up with TRBD1. V shed 3 bases and J 5 bases; nucleotides not matched to a gene: 0. The CDR3 is 12 amino acids. In germline, CDR1 is SGHRS, CDR2 YFSETQ. Here the CDR3 reads CASSYRGTEAFF. The CDR3 DNA is TGCGCCAGCAGCTACAGGGGGACTGAAGCTTTCTTT. The full variable domain, completed using reference TRBV5-1 and TRBJ1-1, is KAGVTQTPRYLIKTRGQQVTLSCSPISGHRSVSWYQQTPGQGLQFLFEYFSETQRNKGNFPGRFSGRQFSNSRSEMNVSTLELGDSALYLCASSYRGTEAFFGQGTRLTVV.

Only a few counts were recorded for this clone. The rearrangement links TRBV2 to TRBJ1-5; 8 nucleotides match TRBD1. The CDR3 runs 14 residues. The germline gives CDR1 SNHLY, CDR2 FYNNEI. Trimming at V came to 3 bases and at J to 4 bases, leaving 2 bases not matched to a gene. This CDR3 is CASSERQGNQPQHF. CDR3 sequence (DNA): TGTGCCAGCAGTGAGAGACAGGGGAATCAGCCCCAGCATTTT.

V gene TRBV6-1 combines with J gene TRBJ2-1; 10 bases fit TRBD2. This CDR3 has 15 amino acids. The germline V gene encodes CDR1 MNHNS and CDR2 SASEGT. V lost 4 bases to trimming and J lost 2 bases; unmatched junction nucleotides: 2. CDR3 bases: TGTGCCAGCAGTGTGCTAGCGGGGGCCTACAATGAGCAGTTCTTC. Protein product: CASSVLAGAYNEQFF.

With regard to this clone: Other DNA sequences in the same sample also yield this CDR3. The chain employs TRBV18 and TRBJ2-5; 7 bases map to TRBD1. Germline loops: CDR1 KGHSH, CDR2 LQKENI. The ends lost 6 bases at V and 0 bases at J; junction bases unmatched: 4. The CDR3 consists of 14 residues. The CDR3 bases are TGTGCCAGCTCTCCGGACAGGAACCAAGAGACCCAGTACTTC. As protein: CASSPDRNQETQYF.

The chain carries TRBV7-9 and TRBJ1-1; D is unclear. Trimming stripped 3 bases from V and 4 bases from J, with 9 bases between. The CDR3 runs to 13 residues. CDR1 SEHNR and CDR2 FQNEAQ come from the germline V gene (reference sequence). Here the CDR3 DNA reads TGTGCCAGCAGCTTTGAGATTGGCACTGAAGCTTTCTTT. This sequence encodes CASSFEIGTEAFF.